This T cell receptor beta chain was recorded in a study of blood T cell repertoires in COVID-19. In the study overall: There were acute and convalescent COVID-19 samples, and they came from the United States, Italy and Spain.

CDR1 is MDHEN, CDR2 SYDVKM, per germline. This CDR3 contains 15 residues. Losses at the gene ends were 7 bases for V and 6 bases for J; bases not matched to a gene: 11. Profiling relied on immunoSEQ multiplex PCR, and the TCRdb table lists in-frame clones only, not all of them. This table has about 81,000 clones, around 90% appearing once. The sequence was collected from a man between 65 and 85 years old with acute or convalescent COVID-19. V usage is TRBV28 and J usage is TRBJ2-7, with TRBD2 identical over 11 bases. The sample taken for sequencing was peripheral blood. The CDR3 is CASNQITSGSFEQYF. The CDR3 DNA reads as TGTGCCAGCAACCAAATCACTAGCGGGAGCTTCGAGCAGTACTTC.